The TCR beta chain under discussion was sequenced for a study of blood T cell repertoires in COVID-19. Across the whole study: Samples taken during acute and convalescent COVID-19 were collected in the United States, Italy and Spain. From T cells, B-cell-depleted T cells, or PBMCs came the material, which was cDNA or gDNA.

Germline loops: CDR1 MGHRA, CDR2 YSYEKL. The CDR3 has 19 residues. The J segment lost 4 bases and the V segment lost 2 bases, leaving 12 bases of the junction unmatched. Authors' methods: How many nucleated cells were present was estimated from reference gene primer amplification. Using immunoSEQ multiplex PCR, the repertoire was profiled, and TCRdb retains in-frame clones only, with some absent. The V and J calls and clone size come from that table; D and trimming were worked out from the DNA. Among a few hundred thousand clones, over 80% were seen once, and the ten largest hold around 2%. The sequence was obtained from a man in his thirties or forties who had recovered from COVID-19. The V gene is TRBV4-1, the J gene TRBJ2-1, with 12 bases aligning to TRBD2. Sequencing input: peripheral blood. The CDR3 DNA follows: TGCGCCAGCAGCCAATGGCGGTCACTAGCGGGGGGAGAATACAATGAGCAGTTCTTC. Amino acids: CASSQWRSLAGGEYNEQFF.